This TCR beta chain appears in the sequencing data of a study of control samples from healthy donors and cancer patients. The protocol was immunoSEQ multiplex PCR, while the TCRdb copy is restricted to in-frame clones and leaves out a portion. This sample carries over 150,000 clones, roughly 94% of them seen once, and the ten largest clones take 12% to 15%. This CDR3 spans 15 amino acids. The V and J ends lost 4 bases and 0 bases respectively, with 13 bases between them. Germline V CDR1 and CDR2: SGDLS, YYNGEE. The clonotype was recovered from a man aged 55 to 69 with colorectal cancer. The specimen sequenced was PBMCs. V is TRBV9 and J is TRBJ2-5; possible D gene TRBD2, 5 bases. CDR3 bases: TGTGCCAGCAGCCCCTACAAGCGGTACCAAGAGACCCAGTACTTC. This codes for CASSPYKRYQETQYF.